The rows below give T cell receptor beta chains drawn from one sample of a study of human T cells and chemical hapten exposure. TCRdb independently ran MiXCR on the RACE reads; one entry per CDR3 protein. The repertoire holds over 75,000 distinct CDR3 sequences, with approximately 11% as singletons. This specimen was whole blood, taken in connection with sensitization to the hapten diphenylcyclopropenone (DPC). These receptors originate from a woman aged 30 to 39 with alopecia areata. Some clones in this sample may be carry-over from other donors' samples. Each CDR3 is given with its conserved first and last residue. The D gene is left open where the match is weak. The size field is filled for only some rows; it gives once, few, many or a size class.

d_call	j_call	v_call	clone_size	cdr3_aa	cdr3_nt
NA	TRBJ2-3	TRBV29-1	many	CSVQRTSTDTQYF	TGCAGCGTTCAGAGGACCTCCACAGATACGCAGTATTTT
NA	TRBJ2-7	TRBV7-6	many	CASSSGGSPYEQYF	TGTGCCAGCAGCAGTGGGGGGAGCCCCTACGAGCAGTACTTC
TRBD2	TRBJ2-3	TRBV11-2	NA	CASSLLRSSGGTDTQYF	TGTGCCAGCAGCTTGCTCCGGTCTAGCGGGGGCACAGATACGCAGTATTTT
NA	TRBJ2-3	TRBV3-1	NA	CASSQEKTLGTDTQYF	TGTGCCAGCAGCCAAGAAAAGACTCTTGGCACAGATACGCAGTATTTT
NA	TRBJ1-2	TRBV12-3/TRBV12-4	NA	CASSLSGGRNYGYTF	TGTGCCAGCAGTTTAAGTGGGGGCCGAAACTATGGCTACACCTTC
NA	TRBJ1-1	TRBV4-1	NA	CASSQDSRNTEAFF	TGCGCCAGCAGCCAAGATTCAAGGAACACTGAAGCTTTCTTT
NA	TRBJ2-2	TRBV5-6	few	CASSLVVSTGELFF	TGTGCCAGCAGCTTGGTTGTTAGCACCGGGGAGCTGTTTTTT
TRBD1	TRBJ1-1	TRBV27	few	CASRTQGQWAFF	TGTGCCAGCAGGACACAGGGACAGTGGGCTTTCTTT
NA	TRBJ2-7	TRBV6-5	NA	CASSYSGEQYF	TGTGCCAGCAGTTACTCGGGCGAGCAGTACTTC
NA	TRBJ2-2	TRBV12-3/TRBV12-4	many	CASSLTGGELFF	TGTGCCAGCAGTCTTACCGGCGGGGAGCTGTTTTTT
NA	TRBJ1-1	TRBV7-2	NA	CASSLQRNTEAFF	TGTGCCAGCAGCTTGCAGCGGAACACTGAAGCTTTCTTT
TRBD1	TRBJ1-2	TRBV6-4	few	CASTTAGGHYGYTF	TGTGCCAGCACCACCGCAGGGGGCCACTATGGCTACACCTTC
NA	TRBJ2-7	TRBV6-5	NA	CASSGGLGGYEQYF	TGTGCCAGCAGCGGGGGACTCGGAGGCTACGAGCAGTACTTC
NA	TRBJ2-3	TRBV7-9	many	CASSSGLSTDTQYF	TGTGCCAGCAGCTCGGGACTCAGCACAGATACGCAGTATTTT
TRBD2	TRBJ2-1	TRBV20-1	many	CSARGGLAGGITYNEQFF	TGCAGTGCTAGGGGGGGACTAGCGGGAGGGATAACCTACAATGAGCAGTTCTTC
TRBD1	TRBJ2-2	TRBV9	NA	CASSSETGFGTGELFF	TGTGCCAGCAGCTCGGAGACAGGGTTCGGCACCGGGGAGCTGTTTTTT
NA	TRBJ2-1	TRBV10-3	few	CAISEARNEQFF	TGTGCCATCAGTGAAGCTAGAAATGAGCAGTTCTTC
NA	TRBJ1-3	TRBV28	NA	CATTLSPPSGNTIYF	TGTGCCACCACTCTGAGCCCGCCGTCTGGAAACACCATATATTTT
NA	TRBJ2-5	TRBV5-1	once	CASSVQGVNQETQYF	TGCGCCAGCAGCGTCCAGGGTGTCAACCAAGAGACCCAGTACTTC
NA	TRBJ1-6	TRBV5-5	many	CASSFGPPLPLHF	TGTGCCAGCAGCTTCGGACCGCCTCTCCCCCTCCACTTT
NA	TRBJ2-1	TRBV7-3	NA	CASSPSFPYNEQFF	TGTGCCAGCAGCCCTAGCTTTCCCTACAATGAGCAGTTCTTC
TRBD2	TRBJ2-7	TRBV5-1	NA	CASSGTSGRSFYEQYF	TGCGCCAGCAGCGGGACTAGCGGGAGGAGTTTCTACGAGCAGTACTTC
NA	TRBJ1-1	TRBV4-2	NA	CASSQEQVNTEAFF	TGTGCCAGCAGCCAGGAACAGGTGAACACTGAAGCTTTCTTT
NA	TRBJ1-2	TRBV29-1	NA	CSVEGRGWRYGYTF	TGCAGCGTTGAGGGCAGGGGCTGGCGATATGGCTACACCTTC
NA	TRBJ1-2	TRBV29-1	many	CSVSAGPLYGYTF	TGCAGCGTCTCCGCCGGGCCACTCTATGGCTACACCTTC
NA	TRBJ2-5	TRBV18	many	CASSPIIQETQYF	TGTGCCAGCTCACCGATTATACAAGAGACCCAGTACTTC
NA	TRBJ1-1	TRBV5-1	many	CASSLVRETEAFF	TGCGCCAGCAGCTTAGTGCGGGAGACTGAAGCTTTCTTT
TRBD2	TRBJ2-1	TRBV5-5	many	CASSGPRGDNEQFF	TGTGCCAGTTCTGGTCCCCGGGGGGACAATGAGCAGTTCTTC
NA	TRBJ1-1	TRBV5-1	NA	CASSLQGMNTEAFF	TGCGCCAGCAGCTTACAGGGCATGAACACTGAAGCTTTCTTT
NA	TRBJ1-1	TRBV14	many	CASSRQEFTEAFF	TGTGCCAGCAGTCGACAGGAGTTCACTGAAGCTTTCTTT
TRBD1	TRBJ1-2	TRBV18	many	CASSPDRDRGRINYGYTF	TGTGCCAGCTCACCAGACCGGGACAGGGGGCGAATAAACTATGGCTACACCTTC
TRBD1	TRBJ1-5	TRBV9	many	CASSGGDRENQPQHF	TGTGCCAGCAGCGGAGGGGACAGGGAGAATCAGCCCCAGCATTTT
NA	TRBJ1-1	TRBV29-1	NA	CSVQRGDTEAFF	TGCAGCGTCCAACGGGGTGACACTGAAGCTTTCTTT
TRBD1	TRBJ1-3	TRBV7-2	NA	CASSLDRGTGNTIYF	TGTGCCAGCAGCTTGGACAGGGGAACTGGAAACACCATATATTTT
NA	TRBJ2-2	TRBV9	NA	CASSVGVPLGSGELFF	TGTGCCAGCAGCGTAGGGGTGCCCCTGGGGTCCGGGGAGCTGTTTTTT
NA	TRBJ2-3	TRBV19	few	CASTPGGTDTQYF	TGTGCCAGTACCCCAGGGGGCACAGATACGCAGTATTTT
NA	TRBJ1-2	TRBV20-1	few	CSARDPRGGYGYTF	TGCAGTGCTAGAGATCCCAGGGGTGGTTACGGCTACACCTTC
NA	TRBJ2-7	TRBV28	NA	CASSLDQGHEQYF	TGTGCCAGCAGTTTAGACCAGGGCCACGAGCAGTACTTC
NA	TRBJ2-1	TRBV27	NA	CASSYRPYNEQFF	TGTGCCAGCAGTTATCGCCCTTACAATGAGCAGTTCTTC
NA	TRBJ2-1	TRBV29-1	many	CSVGEGQDYNEQFF	TGCAGCGTAGGGGAGGGACAGGACTACAATGAGCAGTTCTTC
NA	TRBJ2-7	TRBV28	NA	CASREGPSYEQYF	TGTGCCAGCAGAGAGGGACCCTCCTACGAGCAGTACTTC
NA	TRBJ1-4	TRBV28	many	CASSPGRINEKLFF	TGTGCCAGCAGCCCGGGACGGATTAATGAAAAACTGTTTTTT
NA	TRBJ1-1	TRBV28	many	CASSPKNTEAFF	TGTGCCAGCAGTCCCAAGAACACTGAAGCTTTCTTT
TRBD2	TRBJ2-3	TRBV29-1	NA	CSVDLSSGRDTQYF	TGCAGCGTTGACCTGTCTAGCGGGAGAGATACGCAGTATTTT
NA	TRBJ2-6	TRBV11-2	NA	CASSLVAARASGANVLTF	TGTGCCAGCAGCTTAGTAGCTGCTAGAGCCTCTGGGGCCAACGTCCTGACTTTC
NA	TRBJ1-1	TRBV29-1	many	CSVPGIIREAFF	TGCAGCGTCCCCGGGATAATCCGAGAAGCTTTCTTT
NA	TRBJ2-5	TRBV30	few	CAWSQGGETQYF	TGTGCCTGGAGTCAGGGCGGAGAGACCCAGTACTTC